The sequence of this T cell receptor (beta chain) was determined in a study of CD8 T cells in Susac syndrome. The RNA, about 0.5 to 1 ug, was put through reverse transcription using random hexamers. immunoSEQ multiplex PCR amplified TCR beta CDR3 across 54 Vbeta, 13 Jbeta. Each CDR3 protein is one row after TCRdb ran MiXCR on the immunoSEQ multiplex PCR reads. The sample includes about 240,000 distinct CDR3 sequences, almost 97% of them seen just once. The CDR3 is 17 amino acids. The V gene's germline CDR1 is DFQATT and CDR2 SNEGSKA (reference sequence). Trimming pared 1 base from V and 0 bases from J, leaving 16 bases between.

Sequencing input: CD4+ T cells from PBMCs. The clonotype originates from a human donor with Susac syndrome. The chain has TRBV20-1 and TRBJ2-1, with D perhaps TRBD2 (5 bases). The CDR3 sequence: CSARVLKGVNSYNEQFF. DNA for the CDR3: TGCAGTGCTAGAGTTTTAAAGGGAGTTAACTCCTACAATGAGCAGTTCTTC.